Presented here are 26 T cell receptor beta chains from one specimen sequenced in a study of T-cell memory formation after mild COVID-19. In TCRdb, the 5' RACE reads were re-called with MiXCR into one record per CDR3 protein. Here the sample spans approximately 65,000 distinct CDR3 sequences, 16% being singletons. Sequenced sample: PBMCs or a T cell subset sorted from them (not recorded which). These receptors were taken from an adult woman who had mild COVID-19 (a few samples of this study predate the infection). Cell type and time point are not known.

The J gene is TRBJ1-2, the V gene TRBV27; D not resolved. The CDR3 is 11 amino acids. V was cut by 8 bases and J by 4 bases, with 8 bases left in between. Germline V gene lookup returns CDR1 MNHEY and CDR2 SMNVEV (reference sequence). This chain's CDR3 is CASRSVYGYTF. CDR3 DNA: TGTGCCAGCCGATCGGTCTATGGCTACACCTTC.

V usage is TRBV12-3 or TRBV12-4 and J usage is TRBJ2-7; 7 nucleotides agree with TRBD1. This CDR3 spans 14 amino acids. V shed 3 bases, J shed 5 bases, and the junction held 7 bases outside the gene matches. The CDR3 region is CASSLDRYGHEQYV. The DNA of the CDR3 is TGTGCCAGCAGTTTGGACAGGTACGGTCACGAGCAGTACGTC.

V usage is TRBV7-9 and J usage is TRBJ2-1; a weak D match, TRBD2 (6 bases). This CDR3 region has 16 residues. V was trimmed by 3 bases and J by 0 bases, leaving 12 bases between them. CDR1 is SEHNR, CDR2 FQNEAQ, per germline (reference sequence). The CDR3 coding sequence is TGTGCCAGCAGCTTGCTAGCGCAGAGCTCCTACAATGAGCAGTTCTTC. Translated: CASSLLAQSSYNEQFF.

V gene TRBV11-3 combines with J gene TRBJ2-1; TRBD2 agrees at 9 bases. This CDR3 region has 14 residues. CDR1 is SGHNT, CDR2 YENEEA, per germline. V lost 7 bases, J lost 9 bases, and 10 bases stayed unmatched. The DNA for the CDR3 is TGTGCCAGCAACCCGGGGCGGGAGGGCCTTGAGCAGTTCTTC. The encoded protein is CASNPGREGLEQFF.

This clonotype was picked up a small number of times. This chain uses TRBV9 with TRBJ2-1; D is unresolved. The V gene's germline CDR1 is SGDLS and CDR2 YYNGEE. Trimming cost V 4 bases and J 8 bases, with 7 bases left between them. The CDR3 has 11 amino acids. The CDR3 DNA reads TGTGCCAGCAGCAGTATGGATGAGCAGTTCTTC. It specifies CASSSMDEQFF.

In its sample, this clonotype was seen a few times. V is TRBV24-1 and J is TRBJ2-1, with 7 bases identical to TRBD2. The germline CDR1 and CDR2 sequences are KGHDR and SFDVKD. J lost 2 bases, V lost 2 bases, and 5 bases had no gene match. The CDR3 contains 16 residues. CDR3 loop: CATSDSREDAYNEQFF. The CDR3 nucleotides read TGTGCCACCAGTGATTCTCGGGAGGACGCCTACAATGAGCAGTTCTTC.

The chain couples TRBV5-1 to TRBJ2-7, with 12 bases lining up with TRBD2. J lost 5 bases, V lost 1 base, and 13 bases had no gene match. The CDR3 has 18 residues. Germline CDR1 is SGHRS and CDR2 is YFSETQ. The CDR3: CASSLSGGLAGNYHEQYF. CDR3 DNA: TGCGCCAGCAGCTTGTCGGGTGGACTAGCGGGAAACTACCACGAGCAGTACTTC.

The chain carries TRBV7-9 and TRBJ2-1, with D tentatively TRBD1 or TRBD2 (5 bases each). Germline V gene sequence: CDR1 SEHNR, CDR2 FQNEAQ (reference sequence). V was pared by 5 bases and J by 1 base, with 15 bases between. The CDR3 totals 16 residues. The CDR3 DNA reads TGTGCCAGCAGCCCAGGTTGGGGGTTATCCTACAATGAGCAGTTCTTC. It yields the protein CASSPGWGLSYNEQFF.

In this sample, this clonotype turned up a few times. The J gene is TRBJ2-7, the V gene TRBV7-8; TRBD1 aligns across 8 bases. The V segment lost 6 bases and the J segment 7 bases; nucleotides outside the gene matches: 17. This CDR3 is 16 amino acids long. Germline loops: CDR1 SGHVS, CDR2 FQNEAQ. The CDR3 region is CASSSPSRDRTQEQYF. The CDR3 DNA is TGTGCCAGCAGTTCCCCGAGTCGGGACAGGACCCAAGAGCAGTACTTC.

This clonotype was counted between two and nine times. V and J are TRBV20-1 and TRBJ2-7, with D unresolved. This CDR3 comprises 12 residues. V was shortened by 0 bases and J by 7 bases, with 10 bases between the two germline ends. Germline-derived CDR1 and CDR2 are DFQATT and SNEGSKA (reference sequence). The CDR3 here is CSARESYWEQYF. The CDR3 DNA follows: TGCAGTGCTAGAGAGAGCTATTGGGAGCAGTACTTC.

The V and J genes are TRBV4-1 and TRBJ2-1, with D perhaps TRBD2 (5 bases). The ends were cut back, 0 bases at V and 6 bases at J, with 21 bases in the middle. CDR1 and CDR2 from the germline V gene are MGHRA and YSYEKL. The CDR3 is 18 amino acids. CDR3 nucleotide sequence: TGCGCCAGCAGCCAAGATCTGTCTAGCCGAAGATGGAGCAATGAGCAGTTCTTC. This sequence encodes CASSQDLSSRRWSNEQFF.

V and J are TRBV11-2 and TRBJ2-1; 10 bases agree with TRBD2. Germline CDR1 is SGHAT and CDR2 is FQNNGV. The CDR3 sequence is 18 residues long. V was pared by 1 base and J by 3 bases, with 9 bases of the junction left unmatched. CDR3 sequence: CASSLGRLAGVLYNEQFF. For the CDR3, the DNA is TGTGCCAGCAGCTTAGGACGGCTAGCGGGAGTGCTCTACAATGAGCAGTTCTTC.

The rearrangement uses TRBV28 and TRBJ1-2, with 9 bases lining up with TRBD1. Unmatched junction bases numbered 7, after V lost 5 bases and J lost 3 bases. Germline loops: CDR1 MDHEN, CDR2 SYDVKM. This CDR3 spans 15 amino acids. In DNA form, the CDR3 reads TGTGCCAGCAGTGCAGACAGGGGGGTTCACTATGGCTACACCTTC. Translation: CASSADRGVHYGYTF.

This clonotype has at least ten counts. The chain's CDR3 is CASSYSTEGGNGYTF. Written as DNA, the CDR3 is TGTGCCAGCAGTTACTCGACAGAGGGAGGAAATGGCTACACCTTC. The J gene is TRBJ1-2, the V gene TRBV6-6; the D gene is possibly TRBD1 (5 bases). Trimming removed 0 bases from V and 6 bases from J, with 14 bases in between. Per germline, CDR1 MNHNY and CDR2 SVGAGI (reference sequence). The CDR3 is made up of 15 amino acids.

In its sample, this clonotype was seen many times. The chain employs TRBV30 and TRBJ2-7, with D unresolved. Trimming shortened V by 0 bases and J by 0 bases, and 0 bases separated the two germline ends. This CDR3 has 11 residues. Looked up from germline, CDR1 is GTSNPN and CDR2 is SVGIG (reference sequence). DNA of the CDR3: TGTGCCTGGAGTGTCTCCTACGAGCAGTACTTC. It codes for CAWSVSYEQYF.

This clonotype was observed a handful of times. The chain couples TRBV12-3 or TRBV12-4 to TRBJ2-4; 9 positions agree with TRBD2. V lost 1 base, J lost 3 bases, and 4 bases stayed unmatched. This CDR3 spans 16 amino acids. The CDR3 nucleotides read TGTGCCAGCAGTTTAGGACTAGCGGTAGGCAAAAACATTCAGTACTTC. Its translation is CASSLGLAVGKNIQYF.

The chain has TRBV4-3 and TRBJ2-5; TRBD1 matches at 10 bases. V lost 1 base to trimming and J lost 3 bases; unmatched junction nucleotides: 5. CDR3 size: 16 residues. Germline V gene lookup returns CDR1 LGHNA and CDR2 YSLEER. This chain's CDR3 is CASSQVEDRGEETQYF. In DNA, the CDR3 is TGCGCCAGCAGCCAAGTGGAGGACAGGGGGGAAGAGACCCAGTACTTC.

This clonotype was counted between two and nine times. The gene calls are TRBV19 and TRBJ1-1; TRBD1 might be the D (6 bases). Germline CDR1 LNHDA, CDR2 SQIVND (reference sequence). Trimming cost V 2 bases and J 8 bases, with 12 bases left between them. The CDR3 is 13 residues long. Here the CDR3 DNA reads TGTGCCAGTAGTATAAGCGCAGGGGTCGAAGCTTTCTTT. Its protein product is CASSISAGVEAFF.

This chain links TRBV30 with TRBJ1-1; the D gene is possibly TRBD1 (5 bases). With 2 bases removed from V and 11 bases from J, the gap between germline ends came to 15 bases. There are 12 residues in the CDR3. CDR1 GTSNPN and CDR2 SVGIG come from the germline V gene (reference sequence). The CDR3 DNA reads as TGTGCCTGGAGTCCTACAGGTTTCGGGGCTTTCTTT. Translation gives CAWSPTGFGAFF.

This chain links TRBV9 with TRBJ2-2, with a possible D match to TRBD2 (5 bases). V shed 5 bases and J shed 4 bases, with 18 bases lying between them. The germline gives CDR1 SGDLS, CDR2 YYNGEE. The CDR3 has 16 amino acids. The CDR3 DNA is TGTGCCAGCAGTGAGGGCCTATCCTCCCTCACCGGGGAGCTGTTTTTT. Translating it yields CASSEGLSSLTGELFF.

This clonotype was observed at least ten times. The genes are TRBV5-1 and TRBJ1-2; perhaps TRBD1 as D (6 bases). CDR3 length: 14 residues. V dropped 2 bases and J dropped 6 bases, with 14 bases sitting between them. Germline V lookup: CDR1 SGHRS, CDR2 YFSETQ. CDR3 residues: CASSLLQGGDGYTF. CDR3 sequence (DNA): TGCGCCAGCAGCTTACTACAGGGTGGTGATGGCTACACCTTC.

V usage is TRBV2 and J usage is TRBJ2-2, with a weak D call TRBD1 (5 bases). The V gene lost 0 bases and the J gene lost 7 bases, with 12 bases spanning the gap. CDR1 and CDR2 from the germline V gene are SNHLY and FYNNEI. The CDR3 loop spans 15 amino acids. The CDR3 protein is CASSEALRDVGELFF. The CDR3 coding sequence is TGTGCCAGCAGTGAAGCCCTCAGGGATGTCGGGGAGCTGTTTTTT.

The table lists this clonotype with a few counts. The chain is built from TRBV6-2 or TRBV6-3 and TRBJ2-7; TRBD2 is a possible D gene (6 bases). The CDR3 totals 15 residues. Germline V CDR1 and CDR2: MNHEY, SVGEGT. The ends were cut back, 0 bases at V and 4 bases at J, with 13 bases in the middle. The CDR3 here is CASSYSMGLSYEQYF. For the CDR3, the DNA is TGTGCCAGCAGTTACTCGATGGGACTTTCGTACGAGCAGTACTTC.

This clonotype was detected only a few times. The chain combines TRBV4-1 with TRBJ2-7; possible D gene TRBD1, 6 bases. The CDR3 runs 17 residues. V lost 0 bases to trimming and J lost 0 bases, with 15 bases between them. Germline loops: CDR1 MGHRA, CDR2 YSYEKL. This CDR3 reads CASSQDIVGQPSYEQYF. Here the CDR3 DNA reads TGCGCCAGCAGCCAAGATATTGTGGGACAACCCTCCTACGAGCAGTACTTC.

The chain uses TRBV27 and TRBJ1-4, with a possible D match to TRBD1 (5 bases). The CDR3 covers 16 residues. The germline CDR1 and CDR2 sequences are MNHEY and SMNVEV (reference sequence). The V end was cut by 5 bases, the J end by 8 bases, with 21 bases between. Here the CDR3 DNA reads TGTGCCAGCAGTGGATACCTTACAGGACATGGGGAAAAACTGTTTTTT. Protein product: CASSGYLTGHGEKLFF.

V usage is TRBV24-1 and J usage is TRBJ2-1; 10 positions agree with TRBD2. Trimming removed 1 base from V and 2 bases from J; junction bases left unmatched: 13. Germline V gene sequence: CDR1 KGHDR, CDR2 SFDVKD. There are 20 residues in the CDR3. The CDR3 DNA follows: TGTGCCACCAGTGATTTTCGGTCGGCTAGCGGGAGTGGTACCTACAATGAGCAGTTCTTC. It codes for CATSDFRSASGSGTYNEQFF.